The rows below give T cell receptor beta chains drawn from one sample of a study of vaccination and CD4 T cells after COVID-19. TCRdb processed the PCR reads anew with MiXCR; each CDR3 protein has one entry. In the table there are approximately 13,000 distinct CDR3 sequences, around 55% of which are singletons. These receptors are not linked to any known antigen. The source material was CD4+ T cells from blood, cultured in vitro. The receptors come from a human donor who had recovered from COVID-19. Each CDR3 is given with its conserved first and last residue. The order of the fields is J gene, V gene, clone size, D gene, CDR3 protein, CDR3 DNA. The D gene is left open where the match is weak. Not all rows give a size; the values are once, few, many and, for expanded clones, a class.

TRBJ2-7,TRBV11-3,NA,NA,CASSRRPSSEQYF,TGTGCCAGCAGCCGCCGGCCCTCCAGCGAGCAGTACTTC
TRBJ2-6,TRBV20-1,NA,TRBD1,CSARKGGSSGANVLTF,TGCAGTGCTAGAAAAGGGGGCTCCTCTGGGGCCAACGTCCTGACTTTC
TRBJ2-2,TRBV5-4,NA,TRBD1,CASSSRETGATGELFF,TGTGCCAGCAGCTCGCGCGAGACAGGGGCCACCGGGGAGCTGTTTTTT
TRBJ2-3,TRBV7-2,few,NA,CASSLSRRADTDTQYF,TGTGCCAGCAGCTTAAGTAGGAGGGCCGACACAGATACGCAGTATTTT
TRBJ2-3,TRBV2,NA,NA,CASSEGVGRSGSDTQYF,TGTGCCAGCAGTGAAGGGGTAGGGCGAAGCGGATCAGATACGCAGTATTTT
TRBJ2-5,TRBV7-2,NA,NA,CASGARRLQETQYF,TGTGCCAGCGGGGCCAGACGACTTCAAGAGACCCAGTACTTC
TRBJ2-3,TRBV7-9,NA,NA,CASSVQGYTDTQYF,TGTGCCAGCAGCGTACAGGGCTACACAGATACGCAGTATTTT
TRBJ2-3,TRBV7-9,few,TRBD1,CASSSDRGPVGQQYF,TGTGCCAGCAGCTCGGACAGGGGCCCTGTCGGCCAGCAGTATTTT
TRBJ1-2,TRBV6-2/TRBV6-3,NA,NA,CASSYGLDYGYTF,TGTGCCAGCAGTTACGGCCTTGACTATGGCTACACCTTC
TRBJ2-3,TRBV6-1,few,NA,CASSLTGLENTQYF,TGTGCCAGCAGTCTGACAGGTTTGGAGAATACGCAGTATTTT
TRBJ1-5,TRBV7-8,NA,NA,CASSLWDGFNQPQHF,TGTGCCAGCAGCTTATGGGACGGTTTCAATCAGCCCCAGCATTTT
TRBJ2-6,TRBV6-2/TRBV6-3,NA,NA,CASSYRGSGANVLTF,TGTGCCAGCAGTTACAGGGGGTCTGGGGCCAACGTCCTGACTTTC
TRBJ2-1,TRBV6-1,NA,TRBD2,CTSSNRGLAGVNEQFF,TGTACCAGCAGTAACAGGGGACTAGCGGGAGTAAATGAGCAGTTCTTC
TRBJ1-6,TRBV20-1,NA,TRBD1,CSAPGTGSSPLHF,TGCAGTGCCCCCGGGACAGGTTCTTCACCCCTCCACTTT
TRBJ2-3,TRBV7-3,NA,NA,CASSPQTATSTDTQYF,TGTGCCAGCAGCCCCCAGACTGCGACTAGCACAGATACGCAGTATTTT
TRBJ2-5,TRBV7-6,few,NA,CASSLAGFQETQYF,TGTGCCAGCAGCTTAGCAGGATTCCAAGAGACCCAGTACTTC
TRBJ2-5,TRBV20-1,NA,NA,CSASASGQLSQYF,TGCAGTGCTTCCGCTAGCGGACAGCTGTCCCAGTACTTC
TRBJ2-7,TRBV7-2,NA,NA,CASSFQTYEQYF,TGTGCCAGCAGCTTTCAAACCTACGAGCAGTACTTC
TRBJ1-1,TRBV12-3/TRBV12-4,NA,NA,CASSLGWGGGNTEAFF,TGTGCCAGCAGTTTAGGGTGGGGGGGAGGGAACACTGAAGCTTTCTTT
TRBJ2-5,TRBV18,NA,NA,CASSPQARETQYF,TGTGCCAGCTCACCACAGGCTAGGGAGACCCAGTACTTC
TRBJ2-5,TRBV11-2,NA,NA,CASSLAAALLETQYF,TGTGCCAGCAGCTTAGCGGCAGCCCTTCTTGAGACCCAGTACTTC
TRBJ2-1,TRBV19,NA,NA,CASSPRTGRNEQFF,TGTGCCAGTAGTCCACGAACAGGGCGCAATGAGCAGTTCTTC
TRBJ2-5,TRBV6-5,once,NA,CASSYRGIEETQYF,TGTGCCAGCAGTTATAGGGGAATAGAAGAGACCCAGTACTTC
TRBJ1-1,TRBV2,NA,NA,CASSVQASTEAFF,TGTGCCAGCAGTGTTCAGGCGAGCACTGAAGCTTTCTTT
TRBJ2-5,TRBV7-8,few,TRBD1,CASSGPSGGETQYF,TGTGCCAGCAGCGGCCCCTCAGGGGGAGAGACCCAGTACTTC
TRBJ2-7,TRBV7-2,NA,NA,CASSLVRGPYEQYF,TGTGCCAGCAGCTTAGTTCGGGGGCCCTACGAGCAGTACTTC
TRBJ1-5,TRBV20-1,few,NA,CSATAETSNQPQHF,TGCAGTGCTACGGCAGAAACAAGCAATCAGCCCCAGCATTTT
TRBJ2-7,TRBV30,few,NA,CAWSSDNYEQYF,TGTGCCTGGAGCTCAGATAACTACGAGCAGTACTTC
TRBJ2-7,TRBV6-1,NA,NA,CASSQINPTVFYEQYF,TGTGCCAGCAGTCAGATCAACCCGACAGTATTTTACGAGCAGTACTTC
TRBJ2-5,TRBV7-2,NA,TRBD2,CASSMRLAGVLQETQYF,TGTGCCAGCAGCATGAGACTAGCGGGAGTCCTTCAAGAGACCCAGTACTTC
TRBJ1-5,TRBV10-3,NA,NA,CATKGQDSNQPQHF,TGTGCCACCAAGGGGCAGGATAGCAATCAGCCCCAGCATTTT
TRBJ1-2,TRBV19,NA,NA,CASSVGYGWNGYTF,TGTGCCAGTAGTGTCGGCTATGGCTGGAATGGCTACACCTTC
TRBJ1-5,TRBV7-2,once,NA,CASSQIGDQPQHF,TGTGCCAGCAGCCAAATAGGGGATCAGCCCCAGCATTTT
TRBJ2-5,TRBV5-1,medium-sized,TRBD1,CASSLYGQGAGETQYF,TGCGCCAGCAGCTTATACGGACAGGGGGCGGGAGAGACCCAGTACTTC
TRBJ2-7,TRBV28,NA,NA,CASSLYSGPTLFSYEQYF,TGTGCCAGCAGTTTATACTCGGGACCCACTCTATTCTCCTACGAGCAGTACTTC
TRBJ2-7,TRBV20-1,NA,NA,CSALVQSSYEQYF,TGCAGCGCTCTAGTCCAGAGCTCCTACGAGCAGTACTTC
TRBJ2-7,TRBV6-1,NA,NA,CATRRGGVAYEQYF,TGTGCCACCCGCCGTGGGGGAGTCGCCTACGAGCAGTACTTC
TRBJ2-3,TRBV20-1,NA,TRBD1,CSASQGAKDTQYF,TGCAGTGCTAGCCAGGGGGCTAAAGATACGCAGTATTTT
TRBJ2-2,TRBV7-9,NA,NA,CASSPAGGAGTGELFF,TGTGCCAGCAGCCCGGCCGGGGGTGCGGGCACCGGGGAGCTGTTTTTT
TRBJ2-3,TRBV28,NA,NA,CASSRTGIRTDTQYF,TGTGCCAGCAGTCGTACAGGGATAAGAACAGATACGCAGTATTTT
TRBJ2-7,TRBV6-1,NA,NA,CASSESGTSSYEQYF,TGTGCCAGCAGTGAGTCCGGGACAAGCTCCTACGAGCAGTACTTC
TRBJ1-2,TRBV20-1,NA,TRBD1,CSARGQLNYGYTF,TGCAGTGCTAGGGGACAGTTAAACTATGGCTACACCTTC
TRBJ1-2,TRBV19,NA,NA,CASSIHRQAQGGYTF,TGTGCCAGTAGTATCCATCGACAGGCACAAGGGGGCTACACCTTC
TRBJ2-5,TRBV19,NA,NA,CASSIDSYGSETQYF,TGTGCCAGTAGTATAGATAGTTACGGGAGTGAGACCCAGTACTTC
TRBJ2-1,TRBV18,NA,NA,CASSPFVRNGHEQFF,TGTGCCAGCTCACCATTCGTACGGAACGGCCATGAGCAGTTCTTC
TRBJ1-5,TRBV19,NA,NA,CASSMDSSSSNQPQHF,TGTGCCAGTAGTATGGATAGCAGTTCTAGCAATCAGCCCCAGCATTTT
TRBJ2-3,TRBV10-3,NA,TRBD2,CASNAGGGTDTQYF,TGTGCCAGCAACGCGGGGGGCGGAACAGATACGCAGTATTTT
TRBJ2-3,TRBV2,once,NA,CASSPLEDTQYF,TGTGCCAGCAGTCCTTTAGAGGATACGCAGTATTTT
TRBJ2-3,TRBV6-1,few,NA,CASSPTGGTDTQYF,TGTGCCAGCAGTCCGACAGGCGGCACAGATACGCAGTATTTT
TRBJ2-3,TRBV6-1,NA,TRBD2,CASTSGHNTDTQYF,TGTGCCAGTACTAGCGGACATAACACAGATACGCAGTATTTT
TRBJ2-7,TRBV20-1,NA,NA,CSARNDVGEQYF,TGCAGTGCTAGAAACGACGTCGGGGAGCAGTACTTC
TRBJ1-6,TRBV28,NA,NA,CASSKGRTRGNNSPLHF,TGTGCCAGCAGTAAAGGGCGCACAAGGGGAAATAATTCACCCCTCCACTTT
TRBJ2-3,TRBV5-6,NA,NA,CASSKRWETQYF,TGTGCCAGCAGCAAGAGGTGGGAAACGCAGTATTTT
TRBJ1-2,TRBV7-2,NA,NA,CASSLITVGGYTF,TGTGCCAGCAGCTTAATAACGGTGGGGGGCTACACCTTC